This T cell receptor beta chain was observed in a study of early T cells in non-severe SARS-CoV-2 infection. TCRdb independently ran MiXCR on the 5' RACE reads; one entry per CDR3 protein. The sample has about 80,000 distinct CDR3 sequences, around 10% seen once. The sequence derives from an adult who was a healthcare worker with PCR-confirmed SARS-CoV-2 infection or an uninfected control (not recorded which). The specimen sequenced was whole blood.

The CDR3 is CASSHRGSGNTIYF. The CDR3, as DNA: TGTGCCAGCAGCCACCGGGGATCTGGAAACACCATATATTTT. The chain couples TRBV11-3 to TRBJ1-3; D call uncertain. The CDR3 spans 14 residues. The V end was cut by 5 bases, the J end by 1 base, with 9 bases between. The V gene's germline CDR1 is SGHNT and CDR2 YENEEA.